The 6 T cell receptor beta chains below all came from one sample that was sequenced in a study of cytomegalovirus exposure and HLA in healthy donors. Both 60 Vbeta primers and 13 Jbeta primers went into the PCR. Clones were sequenced by immunoSEQ multiplex PCR, and TCRdb holds only the in-frame ones, with some missing. The table has about 160,000 clones, around three quarters seen once; the top ten hold about 1%. Sequencing input: PBMCs. These TCRs come from a woman aged 40-49 years in good health and CMV-seronegative.

The V gene is TRBV10-3, the J gene TRBJ2-7, with D possibly matching TRBD1 (5 bases). CDR1 and CDR2 (germline): ENHRY, SYGVKD. Trimming shortened V by 0 bases and J by 1 base, and 10 bases separated the two germline ends. The CDR3 consists of 15 residues. CDR3 DNA sequence: TGTGCCATCAGTGAGTCGGGGCGATCGTCCTACGAGCAGTACTTC. Translating gives CAISESGRSSYEQYF.

This sequence joins TRBV5-1 and TRBJ2-6; 8 bases agree with TRBD1. Germline V gives CDR1 SGHRS, CDR2 YFSETQ. Unmatched junction bases numbered 6, after V lost 4 bases and J lost 0 bases. The CDR3 runs to 17 residues. The CDR3 sequence is CASSRGQAPSGANVLTF. The CDR3 nucleotides read TGCGCCAGCAGCCGGGGACAGGCTCCCTCTGGGGCCAACGTCCTGACTTTC.

This clone was recorded a few times. The rearrangement links TRBV30 to TRBJ1-1, with D uncertain. The V gene's germline CDR1 is GTSNPN and CDR2 SVGIG (reference sequence). CDR3 length equals 13 residues. Trimming pared 7 bases from V and 4 bases from J, leaving 16 bases between. CDR3 region: CALLRGGFTEAFF. The CDR3, as DNA: TGTGCCTTACTTCGGGGAGGATTCACTGAAGCTTTCTTT.

The chain uses TRBV5-1 and TRBJ1-3, with D unresolved. CDR1 and CDR2 from the germline V gene are SGHRS and YFSETQ. The V and J ends lost 0 bases and 0 bases respectively, with 13 bases between them. The CDR3 loop spans 17 amino acids. CDR3 protein: CASSLEVTAVSGNTIYF. The CDR3 nucleotides read TGCGCCAGCAGCTTGGAGGTTACGGCGGTCTCTGGAAACACCATATATTTT.

V is TRBV9 and J is TRBJ2-6, with a tentative D call TRBD1 (6 bases). Trimming stripped 4 bases from V and 2 bases from J, with 13 bases between. CDR1 is SGDLS and CDR2 is YYNGEE in the germline V gene. The CDR3 totals 16 residues. Here the CDR3 reads CASSPPGVAGANVLTF. The CDR3 DNA is TGTGCCAGCAGCCCTCCAGGGGTAGCTGGGGCCAACGTCCTGACTTTC.

The chain carries TRBV7-3 and TRBJ2-1, with 11 bases aligning to TRBD2. V trimming: 2 bases; J trimming: 8 bases; junction bases outside the gene matches: 5. Germline assignment: CDR1 SGHTA and CDR2 FQGTGA. The CDR3 totals 15 residues. CDR3 protein: CASSLLLAGVDEQFF. The CDR3 nucleotides read TGTGCCAGCAGCTTACTACTAGCGGGAGTCGATGAGCAGTTCTTC.